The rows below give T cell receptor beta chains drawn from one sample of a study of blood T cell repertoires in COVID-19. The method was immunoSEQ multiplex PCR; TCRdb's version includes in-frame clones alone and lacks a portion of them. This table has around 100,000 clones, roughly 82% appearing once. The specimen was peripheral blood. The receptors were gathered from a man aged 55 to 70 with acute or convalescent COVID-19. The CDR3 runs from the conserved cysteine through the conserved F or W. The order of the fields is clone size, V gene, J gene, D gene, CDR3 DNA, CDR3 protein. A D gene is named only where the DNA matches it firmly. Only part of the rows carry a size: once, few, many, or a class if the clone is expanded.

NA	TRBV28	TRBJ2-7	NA	TGTGCCAGCAGTTTGGGAGGTGTTGTCTCCTACGAGCAGTACTTC	CASSLGGVVSYEQYF
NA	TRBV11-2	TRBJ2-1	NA	TGTGCCAGCAGGTACCTTAGCGGAGTTTACAATGAGCAGTTCTTC	CASRYLSGVYNEQFF
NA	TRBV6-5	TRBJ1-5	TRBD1	TGTGCCAGCGGAACAGGGGCACAGCCCCAGCATTTT	CASGTGAQPQHF
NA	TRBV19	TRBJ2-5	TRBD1	TGTGCCAGTAGAGCTCGGACAGGGCCCAACCAGTACTTC	CASRARTGPNQYF
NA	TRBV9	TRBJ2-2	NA	TGTGCCAGCAGCGTAGCACACAACACCGGGGAGCTGTTTTTT	CASSVAHNTGELFF
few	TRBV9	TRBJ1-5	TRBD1	TGTGCCAGCAGCGAATTAGGACAGGGCAATCAGCCCCAGCATTTT	CASSELGQGNQPQHF
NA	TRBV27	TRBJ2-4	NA	TGTGCCAGCAGCATCGGGACTTTAAACATTCAGTACTTC	CASSIGTLNIQYF
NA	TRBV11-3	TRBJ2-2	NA	TGTGCCAGCAGCCACGCAGGGGGGAGTACCGGGGAGCTGTTTTTT	CASSHAGGSTGELFF
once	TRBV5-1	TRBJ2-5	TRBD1	TGCGCCAGCAGCTTGGCCGGTTCAGGGGGCGAGACCCAGTACTTC	CASSLAGSGGETQYF
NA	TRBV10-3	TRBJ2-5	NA	TGTGCCATCAGTGACGGAGAGACCCAGTACTTC	CAISDGETQYF
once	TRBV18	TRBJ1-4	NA	TGTGCCAGCTCACCACCGGTCAGGGGAAATGAAAAACTGTTTTTT	CASSPPVRGNEKLFF
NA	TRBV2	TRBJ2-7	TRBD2	TGTGCCAGCAGTGGGGGACTAGTCTCCTACGAGCAGTACTTC	CASSGGLVSYEQYF
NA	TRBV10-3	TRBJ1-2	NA	TGTGCCATCAGTGAGGAGACAGTAAGCTATGGCTACACCTTC	CAISEETVSYGYTF
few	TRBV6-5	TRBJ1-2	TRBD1	TGTGCCAGCAGAGGGACAGGGGGATACTATGGCTACACCTTC	CASRGTGGYYGYTF
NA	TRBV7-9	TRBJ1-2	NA	TGTGCCAGCAGCTCGGGACAAAAAGGCAGGGGCTACACCTTC	CASSSGQKGRGYTF
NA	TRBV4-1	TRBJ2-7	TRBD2	TGCGCCAGCAGCCAAGATACAGCGGGAGTAAGAGAGCAGTACTTC	CASSQDTAGVREQYF
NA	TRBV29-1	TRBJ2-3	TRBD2	TGCAGCGTTGAAGGGGTCTATGCGGGGGGAGGAGATACGCAGTATTTT	CSVEGVYAGGGDTQYF
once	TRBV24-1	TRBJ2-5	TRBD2	TGTGCCACCAGTGCTCGACATAGCGGGAGAAGAGAGACCCAGTACTTC	CATSARHSGRRETQYF
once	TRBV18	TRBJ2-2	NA	TGTGCCAGCTCACTGGGGACTCTGAACACCGGGGAGCTGTTTTTT	CASSLGTLNTGELFF
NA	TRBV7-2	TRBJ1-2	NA	TGTGCCAGCAGCCCAGGTTTTAGCTACACCTTC	CASSPGFSYTF
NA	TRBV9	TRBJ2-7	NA	TGTGCCAGCAGCCCCGAACAGGGCCCAAGCTACGAGCAGTACTTC	CASSPEQGPSYEQYF
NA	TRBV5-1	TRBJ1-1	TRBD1	TGCGCCAGCAGCCTTACCAGGGGGGTCAACACTGAAGCTTTCTTT	CASSLTRGVNTEAFF